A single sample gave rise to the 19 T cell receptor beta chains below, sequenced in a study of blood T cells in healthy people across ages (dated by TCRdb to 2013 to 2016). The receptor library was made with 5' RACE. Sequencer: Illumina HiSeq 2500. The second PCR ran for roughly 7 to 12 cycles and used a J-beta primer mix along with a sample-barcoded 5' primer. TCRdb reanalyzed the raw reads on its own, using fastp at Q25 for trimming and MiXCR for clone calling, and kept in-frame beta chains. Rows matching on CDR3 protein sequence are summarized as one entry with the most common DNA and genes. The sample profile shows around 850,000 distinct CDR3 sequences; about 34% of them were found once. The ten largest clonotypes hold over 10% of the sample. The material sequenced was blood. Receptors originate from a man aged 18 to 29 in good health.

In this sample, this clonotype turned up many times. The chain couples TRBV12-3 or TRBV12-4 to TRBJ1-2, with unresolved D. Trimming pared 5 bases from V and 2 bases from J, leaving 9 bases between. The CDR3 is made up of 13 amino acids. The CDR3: CASSETGNYGYTF. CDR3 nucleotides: TGTGCCAGCAGTGAAACGGGAAACTATGGCTACACCTTC.

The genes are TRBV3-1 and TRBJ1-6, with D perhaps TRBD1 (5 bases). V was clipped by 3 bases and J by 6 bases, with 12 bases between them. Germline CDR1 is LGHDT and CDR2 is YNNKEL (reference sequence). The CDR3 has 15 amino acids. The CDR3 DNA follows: TGTGCCAGCAGCCACCGACAGTTGACTAATTCACCCCTCCACTTT. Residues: CASSHRQLTNSPLHF. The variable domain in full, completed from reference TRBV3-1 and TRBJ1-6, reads DTAVSQTPKYLVTQMGNDKSIKCEQNLGHDTMYWYKQDSKKFLKIMFSYNNKELIINETVPNRFSPKSPDKAHLNLHINSLELGDSAVYFCASSHRQLTNSPLHFGNGTRLTVT.

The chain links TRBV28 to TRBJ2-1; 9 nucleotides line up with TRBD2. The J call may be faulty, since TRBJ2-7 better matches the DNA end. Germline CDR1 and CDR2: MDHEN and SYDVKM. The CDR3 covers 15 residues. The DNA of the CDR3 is TGTGCCAGCAGTTTAGGGGGCGGGGGGGGTAATGAGCAGTACTTC. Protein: CASSLGGGGGNEQYF.

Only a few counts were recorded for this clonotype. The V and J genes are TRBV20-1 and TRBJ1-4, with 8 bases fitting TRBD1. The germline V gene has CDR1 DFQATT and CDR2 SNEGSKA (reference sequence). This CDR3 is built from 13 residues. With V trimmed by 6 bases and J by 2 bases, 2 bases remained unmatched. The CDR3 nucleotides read TGCAGTGCCAGGACAGGGACTAATGAAAAACTGTTTTTT. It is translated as CSARTGTNEKLFF.

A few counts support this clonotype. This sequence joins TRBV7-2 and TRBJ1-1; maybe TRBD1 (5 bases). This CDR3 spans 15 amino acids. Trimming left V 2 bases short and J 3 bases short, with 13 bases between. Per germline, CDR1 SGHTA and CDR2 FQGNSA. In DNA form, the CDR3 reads TGTGCCAGCAGCTTACACCGGGACTCCTACACTGAAGCTTTCTTT. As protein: CASSLHRDSYTEAFF.

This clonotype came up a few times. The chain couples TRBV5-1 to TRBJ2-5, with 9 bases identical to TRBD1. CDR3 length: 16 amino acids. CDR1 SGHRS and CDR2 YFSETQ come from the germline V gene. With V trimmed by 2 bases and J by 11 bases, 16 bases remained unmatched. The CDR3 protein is CASSFPGTGPSNEQYF. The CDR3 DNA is TGCGCCAGCAGCTTCCCCGGGACAGGGCCTTCCAATGAGCAGTACTTC.

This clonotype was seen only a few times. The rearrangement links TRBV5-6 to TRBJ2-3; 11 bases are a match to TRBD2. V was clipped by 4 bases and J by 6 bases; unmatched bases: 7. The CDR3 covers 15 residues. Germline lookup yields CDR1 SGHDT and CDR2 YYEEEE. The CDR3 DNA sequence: TGTGCCAGCAGCCGAGGGGCTAGCGGGGGGGATACGCAGTATTTT. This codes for CASSRGASGGDTQYF.

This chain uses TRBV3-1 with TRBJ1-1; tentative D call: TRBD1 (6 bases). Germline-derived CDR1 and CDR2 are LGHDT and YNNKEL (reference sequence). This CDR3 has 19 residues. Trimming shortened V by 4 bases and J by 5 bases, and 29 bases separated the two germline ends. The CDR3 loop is CASSLGRGDRDTPGTEAFF. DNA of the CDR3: TGTGCCAGCAGCCTCGGCAGGGGAGATAGGGATACACCGGGGACTGAAGCTTTCTTT.

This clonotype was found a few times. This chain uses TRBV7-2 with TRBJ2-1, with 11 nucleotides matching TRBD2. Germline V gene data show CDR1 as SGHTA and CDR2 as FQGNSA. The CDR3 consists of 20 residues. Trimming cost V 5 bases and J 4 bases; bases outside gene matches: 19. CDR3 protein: CASSLGGLAGGPSIYNEQFF. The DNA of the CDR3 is TGTGCCAGCAGCCTAGGGGGGCTAGCGGGGGGTCCATCCATTTACAATGAGCAGTTCTTC.

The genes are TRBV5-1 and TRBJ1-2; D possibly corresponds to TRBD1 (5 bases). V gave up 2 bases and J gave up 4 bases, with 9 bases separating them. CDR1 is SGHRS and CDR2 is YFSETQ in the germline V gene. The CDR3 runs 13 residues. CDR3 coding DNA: TGCGCCAGCAGCTTTGACAGCTTCTATGGCTACACCTTC. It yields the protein CASSFDSFYGYTF.

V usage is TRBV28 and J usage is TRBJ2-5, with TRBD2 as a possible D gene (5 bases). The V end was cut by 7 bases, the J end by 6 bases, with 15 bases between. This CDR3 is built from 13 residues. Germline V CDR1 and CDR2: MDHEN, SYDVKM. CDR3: CASTGGLGKTQYF. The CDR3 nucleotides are TGTGCCAGCACCGGAGGTCTGGGGAAGACCCAGTACTTC.

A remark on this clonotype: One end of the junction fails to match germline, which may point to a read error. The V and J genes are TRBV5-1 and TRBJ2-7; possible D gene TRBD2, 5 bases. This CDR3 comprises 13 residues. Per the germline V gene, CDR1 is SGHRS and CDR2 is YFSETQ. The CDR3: CACSPGVNNEQYF. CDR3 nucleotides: TGCGCCTGCAGCCCCGGGGTTAACAATGAGCAGTACTTC. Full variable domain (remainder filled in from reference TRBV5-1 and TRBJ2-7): KAGVTQTPRYLIKTRGQQVTLSCSPISGHRSVSWYQQTPGQGLQFLFEYFSETQRNKGNFPGRFSGRQFSNSRSEMNVSTLELGDSALYLCACSPGVNNEQYFGPGTRLTVT.

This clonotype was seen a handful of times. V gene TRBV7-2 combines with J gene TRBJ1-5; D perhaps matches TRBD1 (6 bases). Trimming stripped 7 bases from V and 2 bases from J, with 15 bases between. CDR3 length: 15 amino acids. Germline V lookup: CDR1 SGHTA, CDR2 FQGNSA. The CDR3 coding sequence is TGTGCCAGCACCCCAGGGGAAGTTGGCAATCAGCCCCAGCATTTT. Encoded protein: CASTPGEVGNQPQHF. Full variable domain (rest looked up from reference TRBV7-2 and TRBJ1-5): GAGVSQSPSNKVTEKGKDVELRCDPISGHTALYWYRQSLGQGLEFLIYFQGNSAPDKSGLPSDRFSAERTGGSVSTLTIQRTQQEDSAVYLCASTPGEVGNQPQHFGDGTRLSIL.

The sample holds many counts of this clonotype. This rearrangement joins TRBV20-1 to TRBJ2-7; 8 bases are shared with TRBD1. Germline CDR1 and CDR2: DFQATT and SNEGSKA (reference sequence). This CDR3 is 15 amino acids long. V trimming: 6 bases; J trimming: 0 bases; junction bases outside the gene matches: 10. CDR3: CSAPTGAFTSYEQYF. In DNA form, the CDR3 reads TGCAGTGCACCGACAGGGGCCTTCACCTCCTACGAGCAGTACTTC.

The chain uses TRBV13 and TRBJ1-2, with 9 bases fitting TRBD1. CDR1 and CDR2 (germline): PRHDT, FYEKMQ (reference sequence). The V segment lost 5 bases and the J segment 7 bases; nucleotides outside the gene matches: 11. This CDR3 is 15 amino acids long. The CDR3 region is CASSRARTGEIGYTF. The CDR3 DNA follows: TGTGCCAGCAGCCGCGCCAGGACAGGGGAGATTGGCTACACCTTC.

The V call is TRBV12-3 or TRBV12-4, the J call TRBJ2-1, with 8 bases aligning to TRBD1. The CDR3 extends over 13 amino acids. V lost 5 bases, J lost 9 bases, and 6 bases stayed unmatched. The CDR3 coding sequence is TGTGCCAGCAGTGAAAGGACAGGGATTGAGCAGTTCTTC. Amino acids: CASSERTGIEQFF.

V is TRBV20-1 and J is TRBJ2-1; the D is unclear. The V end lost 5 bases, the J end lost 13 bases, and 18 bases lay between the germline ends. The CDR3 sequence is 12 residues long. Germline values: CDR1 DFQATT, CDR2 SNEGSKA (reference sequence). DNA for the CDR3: TGCAGTGCTTCCACCCAAACTCGAACACAGTTCTTC. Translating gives CSASTQTRTQFF.

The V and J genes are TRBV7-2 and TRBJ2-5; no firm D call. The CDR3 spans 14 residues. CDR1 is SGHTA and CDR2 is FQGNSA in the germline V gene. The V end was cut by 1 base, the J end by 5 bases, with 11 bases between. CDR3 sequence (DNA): TGTGCCAGCAGCTTAGAGAGACTTGAGGAGACCCAGTACTTC. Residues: CASSLERLEETQYF.

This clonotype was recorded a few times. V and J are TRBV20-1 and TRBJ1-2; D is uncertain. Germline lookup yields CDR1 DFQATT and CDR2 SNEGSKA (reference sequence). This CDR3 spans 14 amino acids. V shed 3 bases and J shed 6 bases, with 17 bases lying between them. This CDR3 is CSARFHSVEHGYTF. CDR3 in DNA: TGCAGTGCTAGGTTTCACAGCGTTGAGCATGGCTACACCTTC.